The following is a T cell receptor (beta chain) sequence with its context. Per the original data handling: Researchers report that nucleated cell counts were estimated from reference gene primer amplification. Clones were read by immunoSEQ multiplex PCR, and TCRdb kept only the in-frame ones, dropping some. V and J calls and clone size come straight from that table; D and trimming were deduced from the DNA. Here the sample spans over 300,000 clones, 80% to 90% being singletons. This specimen belongs to a study of blood T cell repertoires in COVID-19. The overall study: Acute and convalescent COVID-19 samples came from the United States, Italy and Spain. Nucleic acid was either cDNA or gDNA, and it came from T cells, B-cell-depleted T cells, or PBMCs.

The CDR3 sequence is 16 residues long. CDR1 and CDR2 from the germline V gene are SNHLY and FYNNEI. The ends lost 4 bases at V and 10 bases at J; junction bases unmatched: 17. The source material was peripheral blood. The clonotype was recovered from a woman aged 45-60 years with acute or convalescent COVID-19. V usage is TRBV2 and J usage is TRBJ1-1; 8 nucleotides align to TRBD1. The CDR3 DNA reads as TGTGCCAGCAGTGCTGTGTCCGGGACAGGCCCGCGGGGAGCTTTCTTT. Its translation: CASSAVSGTGPRGAFF.